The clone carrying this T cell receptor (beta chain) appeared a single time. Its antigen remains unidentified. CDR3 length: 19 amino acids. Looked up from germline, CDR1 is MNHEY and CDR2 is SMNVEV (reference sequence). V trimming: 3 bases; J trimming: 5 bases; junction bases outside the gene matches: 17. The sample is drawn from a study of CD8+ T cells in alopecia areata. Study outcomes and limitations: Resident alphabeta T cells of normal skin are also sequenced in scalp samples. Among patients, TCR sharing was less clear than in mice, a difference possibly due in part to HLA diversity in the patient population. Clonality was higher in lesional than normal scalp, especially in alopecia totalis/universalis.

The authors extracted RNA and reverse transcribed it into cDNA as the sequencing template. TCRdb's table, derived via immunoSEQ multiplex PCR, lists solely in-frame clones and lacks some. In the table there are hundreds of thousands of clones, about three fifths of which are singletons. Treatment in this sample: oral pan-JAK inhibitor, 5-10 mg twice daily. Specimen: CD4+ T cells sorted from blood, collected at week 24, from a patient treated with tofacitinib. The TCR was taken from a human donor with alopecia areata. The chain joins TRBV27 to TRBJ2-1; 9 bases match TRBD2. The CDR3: CASSFGFSGGLSSHNEQFF. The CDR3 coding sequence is TGTGCCAGCAGTTTTGGATTTAGCGGGGGCCTCTCGTCCCACAATGAGCAGTTCTTC.